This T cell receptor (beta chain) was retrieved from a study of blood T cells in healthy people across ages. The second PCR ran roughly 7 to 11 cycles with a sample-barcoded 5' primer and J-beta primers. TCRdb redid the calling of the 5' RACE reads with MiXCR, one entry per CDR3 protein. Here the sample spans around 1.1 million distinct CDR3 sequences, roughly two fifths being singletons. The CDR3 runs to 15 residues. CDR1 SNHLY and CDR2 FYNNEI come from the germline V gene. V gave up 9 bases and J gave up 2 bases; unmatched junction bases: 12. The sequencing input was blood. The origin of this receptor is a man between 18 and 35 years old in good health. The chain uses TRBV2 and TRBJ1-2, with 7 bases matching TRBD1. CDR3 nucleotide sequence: TGTGCCAGGGACAAAGACTTGACAGGGAACTATGGCTACACCTTC. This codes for CARDKDLTGNYGYTF.